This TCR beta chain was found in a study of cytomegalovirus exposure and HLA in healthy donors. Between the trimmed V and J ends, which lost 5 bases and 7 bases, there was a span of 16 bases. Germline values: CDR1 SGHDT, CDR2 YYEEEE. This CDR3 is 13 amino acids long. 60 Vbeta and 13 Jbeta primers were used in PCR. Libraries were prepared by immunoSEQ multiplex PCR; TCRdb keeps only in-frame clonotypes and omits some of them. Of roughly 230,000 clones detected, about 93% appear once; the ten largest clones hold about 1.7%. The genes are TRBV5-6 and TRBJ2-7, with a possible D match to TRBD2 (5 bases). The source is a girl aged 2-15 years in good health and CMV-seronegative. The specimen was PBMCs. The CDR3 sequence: CASSLGPREEQYF. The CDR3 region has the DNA TGTGCCAGCAGTTTAGGGCCGAGGGAAGAGCAGTACTTC.